The entry that follows covers one TCR beta chain sequence. Its antigen remains unidentified. This entry belongs to a study of OX40 agonist ivuxolimab in advanced cancers. About the study: Participants could have had prior anti-PD-1, anti-PD-L1 or anti-CTLA-4 therapy, and about 40% had some.

Study findings and constraints: Clonal expansion by week 6 occurred in CD4+ and CD8+ blood T cells (at 0.1 to 3.0 mg/kg). Partial responders treated at 0.1-3.0 mg/kg exhibited clonal expansion among the lowest measured. Relative to CD4+ cells, CD8+ T cells on average had more expanded clones.

The CDR3 runs 16 residues. Trimming shortened V by 0 bases and J by 6 bases, and 18 bases separated the two germline ends. Germline CDR1 reads LNHDA; CDR2 reads SQIVND (reference sequence). Assay: immunoSEQ multiplex PCR; the TCRdb copy retains only in-frame clones and omits some. The sample gives about 64,000 clones, roughly nine tenths of which show up once; approximately 0.67% is in the top ten. Sequences were derived from CD4+ or CD8+ T cells sorted from blood, sampled in a trial of the OX40 agonist ivuxolimab. This chain uses TRBV19 with TRBJ2-7; TRBD1 or TRBD2 may be the D gene (5 bases each). This sequence was found in an adult with an advanced solid tumor such as melanoma, head and neck, liver or kidney cancer. The CDR3 loop reads CASSIDPRGGQSEQYF. CDR3 DNA: TGTGCCAGTAGTATAGATCCCCGGGGCGGTCAATCCGAGCAGTACTTC.